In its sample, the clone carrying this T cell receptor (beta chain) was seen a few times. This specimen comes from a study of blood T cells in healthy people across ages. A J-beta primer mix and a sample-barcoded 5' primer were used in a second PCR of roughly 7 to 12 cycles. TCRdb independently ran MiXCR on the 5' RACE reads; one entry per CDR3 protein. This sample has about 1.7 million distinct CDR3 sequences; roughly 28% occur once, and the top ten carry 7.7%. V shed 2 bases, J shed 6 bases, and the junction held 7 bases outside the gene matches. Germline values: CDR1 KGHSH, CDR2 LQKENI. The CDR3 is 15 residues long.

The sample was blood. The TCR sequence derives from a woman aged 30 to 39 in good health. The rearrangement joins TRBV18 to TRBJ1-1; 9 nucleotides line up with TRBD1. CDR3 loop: CASSPYLQGASEAFF. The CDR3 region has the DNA TGTGCCAGCTCACCATATCTACAGGGGGCCTCTGAAGCTTTCTTT.